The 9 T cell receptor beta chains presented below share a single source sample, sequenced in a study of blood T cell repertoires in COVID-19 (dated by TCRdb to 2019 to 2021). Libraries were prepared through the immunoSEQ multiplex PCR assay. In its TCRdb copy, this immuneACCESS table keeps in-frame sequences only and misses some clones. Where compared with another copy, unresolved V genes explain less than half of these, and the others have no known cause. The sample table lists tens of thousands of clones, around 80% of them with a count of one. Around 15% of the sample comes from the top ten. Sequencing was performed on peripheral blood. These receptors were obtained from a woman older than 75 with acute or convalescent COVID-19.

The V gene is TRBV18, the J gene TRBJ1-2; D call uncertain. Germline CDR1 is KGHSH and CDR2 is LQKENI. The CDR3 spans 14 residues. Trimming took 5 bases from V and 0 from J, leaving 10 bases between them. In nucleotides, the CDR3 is TGTGCCAGCTCAAGGACGGGGACTAACTATGGCTACACCTTC. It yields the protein CASSRTGTNYGYTF. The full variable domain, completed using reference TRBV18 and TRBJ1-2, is NAGVMQNPRHLVRRRGQEARLRCSPMKGHSHVYWYRQLPEEGLKFMVYLQKENIIDESGMPKERFSAEFPKEGPSILRIQQVVRGDSAAYFCASSRTGTNYGYTFGSGTRLTVV.

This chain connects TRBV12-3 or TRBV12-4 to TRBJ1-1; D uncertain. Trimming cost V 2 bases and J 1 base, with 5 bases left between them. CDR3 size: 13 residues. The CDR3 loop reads CASSLWQNTEAFF. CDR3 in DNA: TGTGCCAGCAGTTTATGGCAGAACACTGAAGCTTTCTTT.

CDR3 region: CASIRAQDRVLENIQYF. In DNA, the CDR3 is TGTGCCAGCATAAGGGCCCAGGACAGGGTCTTGGAAAACATTCAGTACTTC. V usage is TRBV2 and J usage is TRBJ2-4; TRBD1 matches 8 bases. Unmatched junction bases numbered 16, after V lost 7 bases and J lost 5 bases. Germline V gene lookup returns CDR1 SNHLY and CDR2 FYNNEI. The CDR3 is 17 amino acids.

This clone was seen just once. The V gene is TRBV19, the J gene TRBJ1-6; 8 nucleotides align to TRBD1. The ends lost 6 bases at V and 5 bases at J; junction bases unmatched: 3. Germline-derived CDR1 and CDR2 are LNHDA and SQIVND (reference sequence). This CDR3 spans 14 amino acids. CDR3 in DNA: TGTGCCAGTAGGCCGGGACAGGATAATTCACCCCTCCACTTT. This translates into CASRPGQDNSPLHF.

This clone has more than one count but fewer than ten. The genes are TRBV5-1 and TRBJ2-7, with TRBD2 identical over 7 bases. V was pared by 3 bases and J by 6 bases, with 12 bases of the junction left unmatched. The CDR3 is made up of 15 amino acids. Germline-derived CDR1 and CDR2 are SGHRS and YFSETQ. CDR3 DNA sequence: TGCGCCAGCAGCTCTTTCCTAGCGGCCGGCCTCGAGCAGTACTTC. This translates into CASSSFLAAGLEQYF.

The CDR3 sequence: CSVDPSGSYNEQFF. DNA for the CDR3: TGCAGCGTTGACCCTAGCGGGAGTTACAATGAGCAGTTCTTC. The chain combines TRBV29-1 with TRBJ2-1; 10 nucleotides match TRBD2. V lost 3 bases to trimming and J lost 4 bases; unmatched junction nucleotides: 3. The CDR3 loop spans 14 amino acids. Germline lookup yields CDR1 SQVTM and CDR2 ANQGSEA.

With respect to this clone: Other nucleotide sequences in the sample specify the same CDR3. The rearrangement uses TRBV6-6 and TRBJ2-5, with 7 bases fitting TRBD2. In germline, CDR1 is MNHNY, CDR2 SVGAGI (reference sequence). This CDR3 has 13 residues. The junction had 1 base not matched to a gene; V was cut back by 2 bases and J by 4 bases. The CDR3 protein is CASSYGGGETQYF. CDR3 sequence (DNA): TGTGCCAGCAGTTACGGGGGGGGAGAGACCCAGTACTTC.

The CDR3 coding sequence is TGTGCCAGCACCATCGACAGGGGCGTTTCACCCCTCCACTTT. Protein sequence: CASTIDRGVSPLHF. The V call is TRBV27, the J call TRBJ1-6, with 8 bases identical to TRBD1. The CDR3 runs 14 residues. Germline V gene lookup returns CDR1 MNHEY and CDR2 SMNVEV (reference sequence). The V segment lost 7 bases and the J segment 9 bases; nucleotides outside the gene matches: 8.

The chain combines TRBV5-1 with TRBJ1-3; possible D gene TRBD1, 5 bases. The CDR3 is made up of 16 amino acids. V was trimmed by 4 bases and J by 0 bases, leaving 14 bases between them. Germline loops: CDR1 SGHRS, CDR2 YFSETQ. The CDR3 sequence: CASSSTDSSSGNTIYF. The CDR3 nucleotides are TGCGCCAGCAGCAGCACAGACAGTTCCTCTGGAAACACCATATATTTT.